The clone carrying this T cell receptor beta chain was seen many times. Its antigen is currently unknown. Per the germline V gene, CDR1 is MNHEY and CDR2 is SMNVEV (reference sequence). The CDR3 covers 21 residues. V trimming: 0 bases; J trimming: 1 base; junction bases outside the gene matches: 18. The assay was immunoSEQ multiplex PCR, and TCRdb's table has in-frame clones only and misses some. The sample contains approximately 100,000 clones, 85% to 90% of which appear only once. The data were obtained in a study of T cell responses to AZD1222 COVID-19 vaccine. At the level of the study: Second doses that came at about 4 or about 12 weeks were put together.

Findings and caveats of the study: Spike-wide vaccine-associated CD4 TCRs dominated at 160-218 and 743-854. The donors showed a predominance of white British ancestry and of females, with possible underestimation of clonal diversity. Two AZD1222 doses significantly raised spike-specific TCR breadth and depth over controls.

The chain has TRBV27 and TRBJ2-1; 7 bases agree with TRBD1. The clonotype comes from an adult in good health. Here the sequenced sample was peripheral blood, taken on day 0 of AZD1222 vaccination. The CDR3 region has the DNA TGTGCCAGCAGTTTATCCCCACAGCTGGCAGGGGGTTCCCTTTCCTACAATGAGCAGTTCTTC. Encoded protein: CASSLSPQLAGGSLSYNEQFF.